These 5 T cell receptor beta chains were all obtained from the same sample, sequenced in a study of shared clonotypes between healthy human individuals. Naive CD8 isolation took CD45RO-negative cells positively selected for CCR7 and excluded terminally differentiated effector memory CD45RA+ cells. TCRdb's table, derived via immunoSEQ multiplex PCR, lists solely in-frame clones and lacks some. The data show under 700,000 clones, 85% to 95% seen once. The material sequenced was naive CD8+ T cells sorted from blood. The receptor source for this set is a woman aged 25 to 39 in good health.

The genes are TRBV9 and TRBJ1-1; TRBD1 aligns across 8 bases. The CDR3 loop spans 14 amino acids. Trimming cost V 2 bases and J 1 base; bases outside gene matches: 1. Per germline, CDR1 SGDLS and CDR2 YYNGEE. The CDR3 nucleotides are TGTGCCAGCAGCGTGGACAGGGCGAACACTGAAGCTTTCTTT. Its protein is CASSVDRANTEAFF.

This chain joins TRBV5-1 and TRBJ1-4, with D maybe TRBD1 (5 bases). V gave up 4 bases and J gave up 8 bases, with 12 bases separating them. Germline CDR1 reads SGHRS; CDR2 reads YFSETQ. The CDR3 consists of 13 residues. The CDR3 DNA reads TGCGCCAGCAGCCTCGACAGTGAGGAAAAACTGTTTTTT. This codes for CASSLDSEEKLFF.

The rearrangement uses TRBV9 and TRBJ2-7; possibly TRBD1 for D (6 bases). Germline-derived CDR1 and CDR2 are SGDLS and YYNGEE. The CDR3 is 15 amino acids. Trimming stripped 3 bases from V and 6 bases from J, with 19 bases between. The CDR3 loop is CASSGVTGWVGEQYF. The CDR3 nucleotides read TGTGCCAGCAGCGGGGTGACAGGATGGGTGGGCGAGCAGTACTTC.

This chain connects TRBV11-2 to TRBJ2-7, with D possibly matching TRBD2 (5 bases). The CDR3 covers 14 residues. The germline V gene encodes CDR1 SGHAT and CDR2 FQNNGV. Between the trimmed V and J ends, which lost 3 bases and 2 bases, there was a span of 11 bases. In DNA, the CDR3 is TGTGCCAGCAGCTTCTCCCCGGGGACCTACGAGCAGTACTTC. It encodes CASSFSPGTYEQYF.

This chain uses TRBV15 with TRBJ2-1; 10 bases line up with TRBD1. Germline values: CDR1 LNHNV, CDR2 YYDKDF (reference sequence). V was clipped by 1 base and J by 2 bases; unmatched bases: 2. The length of the CDR3 is 16 residues. CDR3 sequence: CATSRAGTGAYNEQFF. DNA of the CDR3: TGTGCCACCAGCAGAGCCGGGACAGGGGCCTACAATGAGCAGTTCTTC.